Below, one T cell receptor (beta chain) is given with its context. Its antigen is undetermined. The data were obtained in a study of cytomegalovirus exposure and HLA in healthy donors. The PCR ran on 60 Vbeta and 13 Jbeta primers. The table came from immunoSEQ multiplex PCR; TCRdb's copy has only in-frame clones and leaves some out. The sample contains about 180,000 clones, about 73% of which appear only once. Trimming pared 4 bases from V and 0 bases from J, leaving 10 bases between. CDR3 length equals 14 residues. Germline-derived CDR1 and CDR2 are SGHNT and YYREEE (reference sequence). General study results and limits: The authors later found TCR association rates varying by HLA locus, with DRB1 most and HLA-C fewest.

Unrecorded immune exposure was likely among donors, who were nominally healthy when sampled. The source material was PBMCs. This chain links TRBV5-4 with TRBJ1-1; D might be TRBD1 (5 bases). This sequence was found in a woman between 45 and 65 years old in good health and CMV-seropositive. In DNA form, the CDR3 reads TGTGCCAGCAGCACGGGACTCCTGAACACTGAAGCTTTCTTT. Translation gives CASSTGLLNTEAFF.